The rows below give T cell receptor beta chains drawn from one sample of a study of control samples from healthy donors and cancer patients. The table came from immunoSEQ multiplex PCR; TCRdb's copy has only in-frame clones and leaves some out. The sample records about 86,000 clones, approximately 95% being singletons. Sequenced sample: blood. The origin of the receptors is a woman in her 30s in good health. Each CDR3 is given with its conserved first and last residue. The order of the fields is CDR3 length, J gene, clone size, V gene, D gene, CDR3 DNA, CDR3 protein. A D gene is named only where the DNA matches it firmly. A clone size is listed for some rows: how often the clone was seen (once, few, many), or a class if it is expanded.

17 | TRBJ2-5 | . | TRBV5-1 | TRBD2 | TGCGCCAGCAGCACGGGACTAGCGGGAGCAGTTTCAGAGACCCAGTACTTC | CASSTGLAGAVSETQYF
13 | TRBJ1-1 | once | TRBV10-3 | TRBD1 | TGTGCCATCAGTGACAGGGGGCCGACTGAAGCTTTCTTT | CAISDRGPTEAFF
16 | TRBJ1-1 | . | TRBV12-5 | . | TGTGCTAGTGGTTTGTTCCAGGGAAGCATGAACACTGAAGCTTTCTTT | CASGLFQGSMNTEAFF
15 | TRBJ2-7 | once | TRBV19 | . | TGTGCCAGTAGTATTGGGGGGGGCGCCGGTTACGAGCAGTACTTC | CASSIGGGAGYEQYF
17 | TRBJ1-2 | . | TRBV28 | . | TGTGCCAGCACCGTATCGGCAGGGGACACCGCCTACTATGGCTACACCTTC | CASTVSAGDTAYYGYTF
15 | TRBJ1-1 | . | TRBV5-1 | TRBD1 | TGCGCCAGCAGCTCAGGGACAGGGTTGCGCACTGAAGCTTTCTTT | CASSSGTGLRTEAFF
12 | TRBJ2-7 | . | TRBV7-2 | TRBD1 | TGTGCCAGCAGCTTTACAGGGGGTGAGCAGTACTTC | CASSFTGGEQYF
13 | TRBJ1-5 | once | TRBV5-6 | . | TGTGCCAGCAGCTTGGCGGGGAACCAGCCCCAGCATTTT | CASSLAGNQPQHF
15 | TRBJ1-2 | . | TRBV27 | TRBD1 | TGTGCCAGCAGCATTAATATACAGGGGACCTATGGCTACACCTTC | CASSINIQGTYGYTF
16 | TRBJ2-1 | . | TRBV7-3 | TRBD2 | TGTGCCAGCAGCGTTAGCGGGCCCAACTCCTACAATGAGCAGTTCTTC | CASSVSGPNSYNEQFF